A single sample is the source of the 28 T cell receptor beta chains below, sequenced in a study of blood T cells in healthy people across ages. Primed by a sample-barcoded 5' primer and a J-beta primer mix, a second PCR proceeded for roughly 6 to 12 cycles. TCRdb ran MiXCR on the 5' RACE reads and lists one entry per CDR3 protein. The sample records about 830,000 distinct CDR3 sequences, 58% being singletons. The sequenced sample was blood. These receptors all come from a man in his thirties or forties in good health.

V and J are TRBV7-2 and TRBJ2-3; D call uncertain. Trimming cost V 8 bases and J 3 bases, with 12 bases left between them. CDR1 SGHTA and CDR2 FQGNSA come from the germline V gene. The CDR3 runs 13 residues. The CDR3 is CASAPGLTDTQYF. As DNA, the CDR3 is TGTGCCAGCGCCCCGGGTCTGACAGATACGCAGTATTTT.

This chain uses TRBV2 with TRBJ2-3; the match to TRBD2 covers 13 bases. The germline gives CDR1 SNHLY, CDR2 FYNNEI. The CDR3 extends over 16 amino acids. V gave up 5 bases and J gave up 6 bases; unmatched junction bases: 8. As DNA, the CDR3 is TGTGCCAGCAGTCCTGGACTAGCGGGGGTGTTCGATACGCAGTATTTT. Translated: CASSPGLAGVFDTQYF.

The rearrangement links TRBV6-1 to TRBJ1-2; 7 positions match TRBD1. The trim removed 9 bases at V and 0 bases at J, leaving 10 bases unmatched. There are 15 residues in the CDR3. Per germline, CDR1 MNHNS and CDR2 SASEGT. The CDR3 nucleotides read TGTGCCAGTAGCGCCTGGGACAGCGCTAACTATGGCTACACCTTC. Translation: CASSAWDSANYGYTF.

In this sample, this clonotype turned up a few times. The rearrangement joins TRBV7-6 to TRBJ2-7; D gene unclear. Germline CDR1 and CDR2: SGHVS and FNYEAQ. V gave up 5 bases and J gave up 2 bases, with 10 bases separating them. This CDR3 has 13 amino acids. In DNA form, the CDR3 reads TGTGCCAGCAGCCCCACATTAGCCTACGAGCAGTACTTC. This codes for CASSPTLAYEQYF.

There are a few counts of this clonotype. The chain employs TRBV7-3 and TRBJ2-3, with 8 nucleotides matching TRBD1. CDR3 size: 15 residues. With V trimmed by 5 bases and J by 3 bases, 7 bases remained unmatched. Germline loops: CDR1 SGHTA, CDR2 FQGTGA. The CDR3 is CASSQGAGTTDTQYF. The DNA of the CDR3 is TGTGCCAGCAGCCAGGGGGCGGGAACGACAGATACGCAGTATTTT.

V and J are TRBV27 and TRBJ2-1; 11 bases fit TRBD2. This CDR3 spans 16 amino acids. The junction had 13 bases not matched to a gene; V was cut back by 6 bases and J by 9 bases. CDR1 MNHEY and CDR2 SMNVEV come from the germline V gene (reference sequence). CDR3 nucleotide sequence: TGTGCCAGCAGCTTAGGGTCTAGCGGGAGGCCGGGTGAGCAGTTCTTC. Its translation: CASSLGSSGRPGEQFF.

The chain carries TRBV28 and TRBJ2-1, with 11 bases matching TRBD2. With V trimmed by 4 bases and J by 11 bases, 7 bases remained unmatched. The CDR3 runs to 14 residues. Per the germline V gene, CDR1 is MDHEN and CDR2 is SYDVKM. The CDR3 nucleotides are TGTGCCAGCAGTTGGGGACTAGCGGCAACCCAGCAGTTCTTC. It codes for CASSWGLAATQQFF. The whole variable domain, filled in from reference TRBV28 and TRBJ2-1, reads DVKVTQSSRYLVKRTGEKVFLECVQDMDHENMFWYRQDPGLGLRLIYFSYDVKMKEKGDIPEGYSVSREKKERFSLILESASTNQTSMYLCASSWGLAATQQFFGPGTRLTVL.

There are a few counts of this clonotype. V usage is TRBV5-8 and J usage is TRBJ2-1, with D tentatively TRBD1 (6 bases). The germline CDR1 and CDR2 sequences are SGHTS and YDEGEE. The CDR3 sequence is 16 residues long. V was shortened by 1 base and J by 5 bases, with 16 bases between the two germline ends. The CDR3 DNA follows: TGTGCCAGCAGCTTGTCGATCTCGGACAGACACAATGAGCAGTTCTTC. It codes for CASSLSISDRHNEQFF. Supplemented by reference TRBV5-8 and TRBJ2-1, the full variable domain reads EAGVTQSPTHLIKTRGQQATLRCSPISGHTSVYWYQQALGLGLQFLLWYDEGEERNRGNFPPRFSGRQFPNYSSELNVNALELEDSALYLCASSLSISDRHNEQFFGPGTRLTVL.

This chain links TRBV7-2 with TRBJ2-5; D perhaps matches TRBD2 (5 bases). Looked up from germline, CDR1 is SGHTA and CDR2 is FQGNSA. Trimming left V 4 bases short and J 5 bases short, with 14 bases between. CDR3 length: 14 amino acids. CDR3 in DNA: TGTGCCAGCAGCTGGACTCGGGGTTCGGAGACCCAGTACTTC. This encodes CASSWTRGSETQYF.

V and J are TRBV28 and TRBJ1-2; D is uncertain. The CDR3 consists of 12 residues. Deletions cut 4 bases from V and 7 bases from J, with 10 bases between. Per germline, CDR1 MDHEN and CDR2 SYDVKM. Written as DNA, the CDR3 is TGTGCCAGCAGTTCAGAGTGGGGTGGCTACACCTTC. Protein: CASSSEWGGYTF.

In its sample, this clonotype was seen a few times. This chain connects TRBV29-1 to TRBJ2-1; D unresolved. Germline CDR1 SQVTM, CDR2 ANQGSEA. V was shortened by 6 bases and J by 10 bases, with 7 bases between the two germline ends. The CDR3 totals 9 residues. The CDR3 DNA is TGCAGCGTCGGTTTGGAGCAGTTCTTC. This encodes CSVGLEQFF.

The J gene is TRBJ2-1, the V gene TRBV29-1; 9 bases are a match to TRBD2. The CDR3 is made up of 14 amino acids. V gave up 5 bases and J gave up 5 bases; unmatched junction bases: 7. Germline V gene data show CDR1 as SQVTM and CDR2 as ANQGSEA. CDR3 nucleotides: TGCAGCGTTAAGGGGACTAGCAGGCACAATGAGCAGTTCTTC. Protein: CSVKGTSRHNEQFF.

This clonotype was counted between two and nine times. The chain couples TRBV7-6 to TRBJ2-7, with unresolved D. Germline V gives CDR1 SGHVS, CDR2 FNYEAQ. V was shortened by 1 base and J by 8 bases, with 12 bases between the two germline ends. This CDR3 comprises 13 residues. Here the CDR3 DNA reads TGTGCCAGCAGCTTAGGGACGTCTACACAGCAGTACTTC. Protein sequence: CASSLGTSTQQYF.

The V call is TRBV10-3, the J call TRBJ2-7; D is unresolved. The assigned J gene may be wrong: the sequence end matches TRBJ2-5 better. The CDR3 spans 11 residues. From germline, CDR1 is ENHRY and CDR2 SYGVKD. The CDR3 DNA sequence: TGTGCCACCCGGTTGGGGGAGACCCAGTACTTC. As protein: CATRLGETQYF.

This chain uses TRBV10-2 with TRBJ2-3; unclear D gene. Per the germline V gene, CDR1 is WSHSY and CDR2 is SAAADI. V was cut by 8 bases and J by 7 bases, with 16 bases left in between. This CDR3 comprises 13 residues. CDR3 loop: CASSTRRTYTQYF. The CDR3 bases are TGCGCCAGCTCTACTCGTAGGACGTATACGCAGTATTTT.

The rearrangement links TRBV7-9 to TRBJ2-5; 9 bases fit TRBD2. The CDR3 has 16 amino acids. Per germline, CDR1 SEHNR and CDR2 FQNEAQ (reference sequence). Losses at the gene ends were 5 bases for V and 0 bases for J; bases not matched to a gene: 7. CDR3 loop: CASSLTGGRDQETQYF. The CDR3 coding sequence is TGTGCCAGCAGCCTCACGGGCGGGAGGGACCAAGAGACCCAGTACTTC.

Only a few counts were recorded for this clonotype. The chain recombines TRBV29-1 with TRBJ2-1; D is unclear. The CDR3 totals 11 residues. Germline V lookup: CDR1 SQVTM, CDR2 ANQGSEA. The CDR3 region has the DNA TGCAGTGCCGTCTCCTACAATGAGCAGTTCTTC. Translating gives CSAVSYNEQFF.

This chain connects TRBV4-2 to TRBJ2-1; 8 positions agree with TRBD2. The germline V gene encodes CDR1 LGHNA and CDR2 YNFKEQ. The CDR3 has 17 amino acids. Losses at the gene ends were 1 base for V and 2 bases for J; bases not matched to a gene: 7. The CDR3 DNA reads TGTGCCAGCAGCCAAGGTCCGCTAGCGGGTACCTACAATGAGCAGTTCTTC. Translating it yields CASSQGPLAGTYNEQFF.

The rearrangement joins TRBV7-8 to TRBJ2-3, with 9 bases matching TRBD2. Germline V lookup: CDR1 SGHVS, CDR2 FQNEAQ. This CDR3 region has 16 residues. V lost 4 bases, J lost 4 bases, and 9 bases stayed unmatched. CDR3 loop: CASSSLISGRADTQYF. DNA of the CDR3: TGTGCCAGCAGCTCCTTAATTAGCGGGAGAGCAGATACGCAGTATTTT.

The chain couples TRBV5-5 to TRBJ2-7; D remains ambiguous. Deletions cut 3 bases from V and 7 bases from J, with 8 bases between. This CDR3 spans 11 amino acids. Germline CDR1 reads SGHKS; CDR2 reads YYEKEE (reference sequence). The CDR3 sequence is CASSSNREQYF. CDR3 in DNA: TGTGCCAGCAGCTCCAACCGGGAGCAGTACTTC. Variable domain in full (rest from reference TRBV5-5 and TRBJ2-7): DAGVTQSPTHLIKTRGQQVTLRCSPISGHKSVSWYQQVLGQGPQFIFQYYEKEERGRGNFPDRFSARQFPNYSSELNVNALLLGDSALYLCASSSNREQYFGPGTRLTVT.

The chain recombines TRBV28 with TRBJ2-7; D possibly corresponds to TRBD2 (7 bases). This CDR3 region has 17 residues. Trimming pared 3 bases from V and 3 bases from J, leaving 21 bases between. The germline gives CDR1 MDHEN, CDR2 SYDVKM. DNA of the CDR3: TGTGCCAGCAGTTTGTGGGGGATGACTAGCAGGGGCTACGAGCAGTACTTC. It codes for CASSLWGMTSRGYEQYF. The complete variable domain, with remaining parts taken from reference TRBV28 and TRBJ2-7, reads DVKVTQSSRYLVKRTGEKVFLECVQDMDHENMFWYRQDPGLGLRLIYFSYDVKMKEKGDIPEGYSVSREKKERFSLILESASTNQTSMYLCASSLWGMTSRGYEQYFGPGTRLTVT.

CDR3 DNA: TGTGCCAGCAGCTTAAGTCCGGTATCAGATACGCAGTATTTT. Its translation is CASSLSPVSDTQYF. V gene TRBV7-2 combines with J gene TRBJ2-3, with D uncertain. This CDR3 has 14 residues. Trimming stripped 2 bases from V and 4 bases from J, with 10 bases between. CDR1 is SGHTA and CDR2 is FQGNSA in the germline V gene.

The CDR3 region is CASSFGDFLHF. The CDR3 nucleotides read TGTGCCAGCAGCTTTGGGGACTTTCTCCACTTT. The chain is built from TRBV5-6 and TRBJ1-6, with D possibly TRBD1 on 5 matching bases. CDR1 and CDR2 (germline): SGHDT, YYEEEE. The CDR3 covers 11 residues. The germline V and J ends were trimmed by 2 bases and 16 bases, with 10 bases remaining between them.

The V call is TRBV27, the J call TRBJ2-5, with TRBD1 matching over 8 bases. The V and J ends lost 4 bases and 5 bases, in that order; junction bases with no gene match: 15. CDR1 MNHEY and CDR2 SMNVEV come from the germline V gene (reference sequence). The CDR3 consists of 17 residues. In nucleotides, the CDR3 is TGTGCCAGCAGTTCCCTCTCACCGGGACAGGTGGGGGAGACCCAGTACTTC. Translating it yields CASSSLSPGQVGETQYF.

V and J are TRBV9 and TRBJ2-1, with D possibly TRBD2 on 5 matching bases. Trimming stripped 4 bases from V and 4 bases from J, with 15 bases between. The germline V gene encodes CDR1 SGDLS and CDR2 YYNGEE. The length of the CDR3 is 15 residues. The CDR3 here is CASSTSGNPYNEQFF. CDR3 DNA: TGTGCCAGCAGCACCTCCGGGAACCCTTACAATGAGCAGTTCTTC.

The CDR3 bases are TGTGCCAGCAGCTTATTGTCTTCACCCCTCCACTTT. Its protein product is CASSLLSSPLHF. The chain carries TRBV7-2 and TRBJ1-6; D not resolved. From germline, CDR1 is SGHTA and CDR2 FQGNSA. Trimming pared 2 bases from V and 9 bases from J, leaving 5 bases between. The CDR3 extends over 12 amino acids.

This chain links TRBV2 with TRBJ2-7; 14 bases map to TRBD2. This CDR3 region has 16 residues. The V gene end was trimmed by 7 bases and the J gene end by 5 bases; junction bases not matched to a gene: 10. Germline CDR1 reads SNHLY; CDR2 reads FYNNEI. The CDR3 DNA sequence: TGTGCCAGCACAGGGACTAGCGGGAGATCCGAAAACGAGCAGTACTTC. Amino acids: CASTGTSGRSENEQYF.

The CDR3 protein is CASSLLAGGPNYGYTF. For the CDR3, the DNA is TGTGCCAGCAGCCTGTTAGCAGGGGGACCCAACTATGGCTACACCTTC. This rearrangement joins TRBV7-2 to TRBJ1-2, with 7 bases matching TRBD1. Trimming at V came to 5 bases and at J to 2 bases, leaving 11 bases not matched to a gene. This CDR3 comprises 16 residues. The germline V gene encodes CDR1 SGHTA and CDR2 FQGNSA.